This is a list of T cell receptor beta chains from one sample in a study of T cells in Graves' hyperthyroidism and ophthalmopathy. From the multiplex PCR reads, TCRdb called clonotypes with MiXCR, one entry per CDR3 protein. The repertoire has 500,000 to 800,000 distinct CDR3 sequences, 45% of them found once; the top ten carry under 8.5%. Source material: peripheral blood or thyroid tissue (not recorded which). The receptors originated from an adult man with Graves' disease, either hyperthyroidism or ophthalmopathy (not recorded which). The CDR3 runs from the conserved cysteine through the conserved F or W. Fields, in order: V gene, D gene, J gene, clone size, CDR3 DNA, CDR3 protein. The D gene is left open where the match is weak. Clone size, where shown, is once, few, many, or a class for clones that have expanded.

TRBV24-1,-,TRBJ1-1,-,TGTGCCACCAGTGAGACGGGCCAGTACACTGAAGCTTTCTTT,CATSETGQYTEAFF
TRBV10-3,-,TRBJ1-5,many,TGTGCCATCAGTCAGGGGTCCGATAGCAATCAGCCCCAGCATTTT,CAISQGSDSNQPQHF
TRBV20-1,TRBD1,TRBJ1-3,-,TGCAGTGCTGAGGGACAGGGAAACACCATATATTTT,CSAEGQGNTIYF
TRBV25-1,-,TRBJ1-2,many,TGTGCCAGCAGTGAATGGGACACTGGATTACGAGGCTACACCTTC,CASSEWDTGLRGYTF
TRBV2,TRBD1,TRBJ2-7,-,TGTGCCAGCAGTGAAGGGGCCGAGGGACAGGGGGGTTACGAGCAGTACTTC,CASSEGAEGQGGYEQYF
TRBV6-1,-,TRBJ1-2,-,TGTGCCAGCAGCAGCGGCCCAGCCCAGGGCTACACCTTC,CASSSGPAQGYTF
TRBV29-1,TRBD1,TRBJ2-5,-,TGCAGCGTTCATCCGAGACAGGGGATTCAAGAGACCCAGTACTTC,CSVHPRQGIQETQYF
TRBV29-1,TRBD1,TRBJ1-2,once,TGCAGAGGACAGGCGAACTATGGCTACACCTTC,CRGQANYGYTF
TRBV6-5,TRBD1,TRBJ1-4,few,TGTGCCAGCAGTTCCAGGGGGTATAATGAAAAACTGTTTTTT,CASSSRGYNEKLFF
TRBV6-1,-,TRBJ1-6,many,TGTGCCGCCACCCAGGCGTGGTCACCCCTCCACTTT,CAATQAWSPLHF
TRBV7-9,TRBD1,TRBJ1-1,few,TGTGCCAGCAGCACCGGGACAGGCGTTACTGAAGCTTTCTTT,CASSTGTGVTEAFF
TRBV10-3,TRBD2,TRBJ2-5,many,TGTGCCATCAGTGAAGGGGAGGGAGAGACCCAGTACTTC,CAISEGEGETQYF
TRBV29-1,-,TRBJ2-5,many,TGCAGCGTTTTTGAGGGCGGGACTCAAGAGACCCAGTACTTC,CSVFEGGTQETQYF
TRBV10-3,TRBD1,TRBJ1-2,many,TGTGCCATCACTCCCGGGACAGGGTATACAGATGGCTACACCTTC,CAITPGTGYTDGYTF
TRBV2,-,TRBJ2-2,once,TGTGCCAGCAGTGCGCGGGGTTTTACCCTAGACACCGGGGAGCTGTTTTTT,CASSARGFTLDTGELFF
TRBV12-3/TRBV12-4,TRBD1,TRBJ2-2,-,TGTGCCAGCAGGGATACAGGGGTGGGGGGGGAGCTGTTTTTT,CASRDTGVGGELFF
TRBV7-9,-,TRBJ1-2,many,TGTGCCAGCAGCGCTCAAAAGGGACACGCTTATGGCTACACCTTC,CASSAQKGHAYGYTF
TRBV15,-,TRBJ1-5,-,TGTGCCACCAGCGGAGGATGGGGGTCTCTCAATCAGCCCCAGCATTTT,CATSGGWGSLNQPQHF
TRBV7-9,TRBD1,TRBJ1-3,-,TGTGCCATCAGCTCGCCCGACAGGGTTGCTGGAAACACCATATATTTT,CAISSPDRVAGNTIYF
TRBV12-3/TRBV12-4,TRBD1,TRBJ1-2,few,TGTGCCAGCAGGAAACCGGGACAGAACTATGGCTACACCTTC,CASRKPGQNYGYTF
TRBV5-1,-,TRBJ1-6,many,TGCGCCAGCAGCTCGACCGTTTCGAGTTCACCCCTCCACTTT,CASSSTVSSSPLHF
TRBV25-1,TRBD1,TRBJ1-6,-,TGTGCTAGGCAGGGGGTAAAGAATTCACCCCTCCACTTT,CARQGVKNSPLHF
TRBV25-1,TRBD1,TRBJ2-6,-,TGTGCCAGCAGTTACGGGGACAGGGCCAACTCTGGGGCCAACGTCCTGACTTTC,CASSYGDRANSGANVLTF
TRBV7-6,-,TRBJ2-2,-,TGTGCCAGTAGTATGCCCCAGGGGACGGGCACCGGGGAGCTGTTTTTT,CASSMPQGTGTGELFF
TRBV2,-,TRBJ2-5,-,TGTGCCATCAGTGAATCTAACCGCAAAGAGACCCAGTACTTC,CAISESNRKETQYF
TRBV20-1,TRBD1,TRBJ1-2,many,TGCAGTGCTAGAGATTGGGACAGCTATGGCTACACCTTC,CSARDWDSYGYTF
TRBV9,-,TRBJ1-5,-,TGTGCCAGCACGGAAGACGGGACGGTGATTAGCAATCAGCCCCAGCATTTT,CASTEDGTVISNQPQHF
TRBV20-1,-,TRBJ1-1,-,TGCAGTGCTAGCGATCAGGTTACTGAAGCTTTCTTT,CSASDQVTEAFF
TRBV7-9,-,TRBJ1-3,-,TGTGCCAGCAGCACACCGACCGACGTCAGGGGAAACACCATATATTTT,CASSTPTDVRGNTIYF